The entry below describes one TCR beta chain. The assay was immunoSEQ multiplex PCR, and TCRdb's table has in-frame clones only and misses some. The table lists roughly 100,000 clones, approximately 85% of them singletons. The record originates from a study of blood T cell repertoires in COVID-19. The CDR3 has 12 amino acids. CDR1 is MDHEN and CDR2 is SYDVKM in the germline V gene. Deletions cut 11 bases from V and 6 bases from J, with 14 bases between. This chain uses TRBV28 with TRBJ1-5; D remains unclear. This sequence was found in a man in his fifties or sixties with acute or convalescent COVID-19. Source material: peripheral blood. Here the CDR3 reads CAGGERAQPQHF. The CDR3 DNA follows: TGTGCCGGAGGCGAAAGAGCTCAGCCCCAGCATTTT.